The 9 T cell receptor beta chains below were found in one sample sequenced in a study of early stage breast cancer tumors. Here immunoSEQ multiplex PCR was the method, and the copy in TCRdb shows in-frame clones only, minus some. The data show 20,000 to 25,000 clones, roughly three quarters seen once. Material: blood. Receptors were obtained from a person in their 60s with breast cancer.

The rearrangement links TRBV9 to TRBJ2-3; 10 bases are a match to TRBD2. This CDR3 has 17 amino acids. Trimming took 2 bases from V and 3 from J; bases not matched to a gene: 9. Germline V gives CDR1 SGDLS, CDR2 YYNGEE. In DNA form, the CDR3 reads TGTGCCAGCAGCGTCCACGCCGGGACTAGCGATACAGATACGCAGTATTTT. Encoded protein: CASSVHAGTSDTDTQYF.

V and J are TRBV10-3 and TRBJ2-7, with D possibly matching TRBD2 (6 bases). V lost 2 bases and J 4 bases, leaving 15 bases between the germline ends. CDR3 length: 15 residues. Germline V gene lookup returns CDR1 ENHRY and CDR2 SYGVKD. This CDR3 reads CAISEIAGPPYEQYF. CDR3 DNA: TGTGCCATCAGTGAGATTGCGGGGCCGCCGTACGAGCAGTACTTC.

The chain uses TRBV7-2 and TRBJ2-1, with TRBD2 matching over 11 bases. This CDR3 spans 17 amino acids. Germline lookup yields CDR1 SGHTA and CDR2 FQGNSA. V lost 4 bases and J lost 5; bases outside the gene matches: 10. Written as DNA, the CDR3 is TGTGCCAGCAGCTCCTCTAGCGGGGGGTTCTTGGACAATGAGCAGTTCTTC. It encodes CASSSSSGGFLDNEQFF.

This chain joins TRBV6-1 and TRBJ2-7; the D is unclear. The V end was cut by 7 bases, the J end by 0 bases, with 16 bases between. The CDR3 covers 15 residues. From germline, CDR1 is MNHNS and CDR2 SASEGT. The CDR3 DNA is TGTGCCAGCACTAACTCGGGCCACAGCTCCTACGAGCAGTACTTC. This encodes CASTNSGHSSYEQYF.

The count of this clone is one. The chain links TRBV18 to TRBJ2-3, with TRBD1 as a possible D gene (5 bases). Germline values: CDR1 KGHSH, CDR2 LQKENI. Trimming left V 5 bases short and J 2 bases short, with 11 bases between. CDR3 size: 14 residues. CDR3 amino acids: CASSAGQPTDTQYF. The DNA of the CDR3 is TGTGCCAGCTCAGCTGGACAACCCACAGATACGCAGTATTTT. Full variable domain (missing parts from reference TRBV18 and TRBJ2-3): NAGVMQNPRHLVRRRGQEARLRCSPMKGHSHVYWYRQLPEEGLKFMVYLQKENIIDESGMPKERFSAEFPKEGPSILRIQQVVRGDSAAYFCASSAGQPTDTQYFGPGTRLTVL.

This chain uses TRBV9 with TRBJ1-1; 8 nucleotides line up with TRBD1. Germline values: CDR1 SGDLS, CDR2 YYNGEE. There are 16 residues in the CDR3. J was trimmed by 5 bases and V by 3 bases; bases with no gene match: 12. CDR3 nucleotides: TGTGCCAGCAGCGCTATAGCAACAGGGGGTCGGACTGAAGCTTTCTTT. It codes for CASSAIATGGRTEAFF.

V is TRBV11-3 and J is TRBJ2-1; a possible D gene is TRBD2 (5 bases). Germline CDR1 SGHNT, CDR2 YENEEA. The CDR3 spans 12 residues. Trimming left V 0 bases short and J 10 bases short, with 7 bases between. The CDR3 DNA follows: TGTGCCAGCAGCTTAGAGGACTGGGAGCAGTTCTTC. Its protein product is CASSLEDWEQFF.

This clone has more than one count but fewer than ten. The chain uses TRBV15 and TRBJ1-4; D is uncertain. Trimming cost V 1 base and J 1 base, with 4 bases left between them. The germline V gene encodes CDR1 LNHNV and CDR2 YYDKDF (reference sequence). The CDR3 is 14 residues long. CDR3 in amino acids: CATSRGLTNEKLFF. As DNA, the CDR3 is TGTGCCACCAGCAGAGGACTAACTAATGAAAAACTGTTTTTT.

This clone turned up a few times. The V call is TRBV10-3, the J call TRBJ1-1, with a weak D call TRBD1 (6 bases). The V end was cut by 2 bases, the J end by 10 bases, with 11 bases between. This CDR3 is built from 12 residues. Per the germline V gene, CDR1 is ENHRY and CDR2 is SYGVKD. The CDR3 bases are TGTGCCATCAGTGAGCCAGGGGAGGGAGCTTTCTTT. Encoded protein: CAISEPGEGAFF.